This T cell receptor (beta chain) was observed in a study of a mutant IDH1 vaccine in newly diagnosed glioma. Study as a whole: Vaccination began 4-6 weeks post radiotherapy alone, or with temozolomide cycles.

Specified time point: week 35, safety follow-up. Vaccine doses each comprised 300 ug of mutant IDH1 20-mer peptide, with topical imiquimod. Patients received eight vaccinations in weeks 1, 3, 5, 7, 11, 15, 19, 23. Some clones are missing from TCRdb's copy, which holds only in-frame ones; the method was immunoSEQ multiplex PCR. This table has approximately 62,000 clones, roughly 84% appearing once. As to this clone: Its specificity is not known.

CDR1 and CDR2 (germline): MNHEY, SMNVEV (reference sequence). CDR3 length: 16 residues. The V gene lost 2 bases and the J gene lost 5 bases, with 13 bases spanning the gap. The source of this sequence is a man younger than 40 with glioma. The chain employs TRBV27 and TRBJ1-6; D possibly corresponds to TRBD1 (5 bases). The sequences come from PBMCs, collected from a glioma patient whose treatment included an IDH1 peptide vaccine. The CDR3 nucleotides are TGTGCCAGCAGTTTAACCTTGACAGCAAATAATTCACCCCTCCACTTT. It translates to CASSLTLTANNSPLHF.